These 5 T cell receptor beta chains were all obtained from the same sample, sequenced in a study of technical replicates of blood from a handful of donors. Some clones are missing from TCRdb's copy, which holds only in-frame ones; the method was immunoSEQ multiplex PCR. The sample lists some 85,000 clones; about 94% were seen once. The sequenced material came from T cells isolated from PBMCs. The receptors originated from a human donor in good health.

The chain joins TRBV25-1 to TRBJ2-7, with 9 positions matching TRBD1. V lost 5 bases and J lost 8; bases outside the gene matches: 13. This CDR3 contains 15 residues. Germline lookup yields CDR1 MGHDK and CDR2 SYGVNS. Written as DNA, the CDR3 is TGTGCCAGCAGTTCTAGCCGGGACAGGGTCAACAAGCAGTACTTC. It specifies CASSSSRDRVNKQYF.

The J gene is TRBJ2-7, the V gene TRBV19; 7 bases align to TRBD2. The V segment lost 6 bases and the J segment 3 bases; nucleotides outside the gene matches: 5. The CDR3 runs to 13 residues. Germline V gene lookup returns CDR1 LNHDA and CDR2 SQIVND (reference sequence). The CDR3 sequence: CASSPGLFYEQYF. CDR3 nucleotide sequence: TGTGCCAGTAGCCCGGGACTATTCTACGAGCAGTACTTC.

The chain links TRBV27 to TRBJ2-1; D is perhaps TRBD1 (6 bases). From germline, CDR1 is MNHEY and CDR2 SMNVEV (reference sequence). This CDR3 spans 14 amino acids. Trimming left V 1 base short and J 8 bases short, with 12 bases between. DNA of the CDR3: TGTGCCAGCAGTTTATTCCAGGACAGTGATGAGCAGTTCTTC. It specifies CASSLFQDSDEQFF.

This chain connects TRBV27 to TRBJ1-1; D may be TRBD1 (6 bases). Germline assignment: CDR1 MNHEY and CDR2 SMNVEV (reference sequence). Trimming cost V 3 bases and J 5 bases, with 19 bases left between them. The CDR3 totals 16 residues. As DNA, the CDR3 is TGTGCCAGCAGTTTTCATGTAGGGGGTAGGGGAACTGAAGCTTTCTTT. Encoded protein: CASSFHVGGRGTEAFF.

The gene calls are TRBV5-8 and TRBJ1-2, with D unresolved. Germline V gives CDR1 SGHTS, CDR2 YDEGEE. There are 14 residues in the CDR3. V was cut by 4 bases and J by 4 bases, with 14 bases left in between. This chain's CDR3 is CASSRPSDFYGYTF. The CDR3 DNA follows: TGTGCCAGCAGCCGACCGAGTGACTTCTATGGCTACACCTTC.